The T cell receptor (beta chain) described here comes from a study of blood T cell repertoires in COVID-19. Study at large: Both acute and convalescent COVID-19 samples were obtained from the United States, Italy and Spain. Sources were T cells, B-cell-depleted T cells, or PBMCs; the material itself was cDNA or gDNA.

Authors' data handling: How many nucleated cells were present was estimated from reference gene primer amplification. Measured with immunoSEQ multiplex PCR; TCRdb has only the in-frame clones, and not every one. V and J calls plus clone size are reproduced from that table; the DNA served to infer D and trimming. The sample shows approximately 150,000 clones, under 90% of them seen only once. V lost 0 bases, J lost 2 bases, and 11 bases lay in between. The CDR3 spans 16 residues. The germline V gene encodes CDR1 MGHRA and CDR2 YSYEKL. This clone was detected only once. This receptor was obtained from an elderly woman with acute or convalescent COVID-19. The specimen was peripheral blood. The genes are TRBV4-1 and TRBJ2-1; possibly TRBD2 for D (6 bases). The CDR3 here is CASSQEGGYPYNEQFF. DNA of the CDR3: TGCGCCAGCAGCCAAGAGGGGGGTTACCCCTACAATGAGCAGTTCTTC.